A single sample gave rise to the 25 T cell receptor beta chains below, sequenced in a study of cytomegalovirus exposure and HLA in healthy donors. It was with 60 Vbeta and 13 Jbeta primers that the PCR ran. Method: immunoSEQ multiplex PCR; TCRdb's copy keeps in-frame clones and lacks some. The sample comprises about 190,000 clones, roughly 77% of which are singletons, and about 4.8% rests with the top ten. Material for sequencing was PBMCs. These receptors came from a man aged 30-40 years in good health and CMV-seropositive.

The V gene is TRBV19, the J gene TRBJ2-6; D perhaps matches TRBD2 (5 bases). V was cut by 3 bases and J by 5 bases, with 14 bases left in between. The CDR3 loop spans 16 amino acids. Looked up from germline, CDR1 is LNHDA and CDR2 is SQIVND (reference sequence). This CDR3 is CASSISGSLRANVLTF. CDR3 DNA: TGTGCCAGTAGTATCAGCGGCTCCCTAAGGGCCAACGTCCTGACTTTC.

The V call is TRBV15, the J call TRBJ2-5, with D hard to call. Looked up from germline, CDR1 is LNHNV and CDR2 is YYDKDF (reference sequence). The CDR3 runs 14 residues. Trimming removed 0 bases from V and 3 bases from J, with 8 bases in between. CDR3 loop: CATSRDLGEETQYF. CDR3 nucleotides: TGTGCCACCAGCAGAGATTTGGGCGAAGAGACCCAGTACTTC.

The gene calls are TRBV19 and TRBJ1-1; no clear D. The germline CDR1 and CDR2 sequences are LNHDA and SQIVND (reference sequence). The CDR3 spans 15 residues. V lost 3 bases and J lost 5, with 16 bases in between. The CDR3 loop is CASSIMPTGATEAFF. As DNA, the CDR3 is TGTGCCAGTAGTATTATGCCGACCGGAGCTACTGAAGCTTTCTTT.

The chain is built from TRBV5-1 and TRBJ2-1, with 12 bases aligning to TRBD2. The J segment lost 7 bases and the V segment lost 0 bases, leaving 11 bases of the junction unmatched. Germline lookup yields CDR1 SGHRS and CDR2 YFSETQ. The CDR3 contains 18 residues. The CDR3 region is CASSLAAIGTSGSNEQFF. CDR3 nucleotides: TGCGCCAGCAGCTTGGCAGCTATCGGGACTAGCGGGTCTAATGAGCAGTTCTTC.

The V and J genes are TRBV5-1 and TRBJ2-5, with TRBD2 identical over 9 bases. The J call may be mistaken, given a closer DNA end match to TRBJ2-7. Germline CDR1 reads SGHRS; CDR2 reads YFSETQ. The CDR3 totals 15 residues. CDR3 region: CASSLGSGGNYEQYF. As DNA, the CDR3 is TGCGCCAGCAGCTTGGGCAGCGGGGGGAACTACGAGCAGTACTTC.

The sample holds a few counts of this clone. This sample also contains other DNA sequences that code for the same CDR3. The chain carries TRBV18 and TRBJ2-7; D ambiguous. The CDR3 spans 13 residues. Trimming stripped 2 bases from V and 2 bases from J, with 7 bases between. Germline CDR1 is KGHSH and CDR2 is LQKENI. The CDR3 DNA reads as TGTGCCAGCTCACCAGCAGGAACCTACGAGCAGTACTTC. The encoded protein is CASSPAGTYEQYF.

This sequence joins TRBV25-1 and TRBJ1-1; 7 bases align to TRBD1. The junction had 6 bases not matched to a gene; V was cut back by 7 bases and J by 4 bases. This CDR3 comprises 13 residues. Per germline, CDR1 MGHDK and CDR2 SYGVNS. CDR3 residues: CASTPTGTTEAFF. The CDR3 bases are TGTGCCAGCACCCCGACAGGGACCACTGAAGCTTTCTTT.

CDR3 DNA sequence: TGTGCCAGCAGTTTGGACGAGAGGGACATCGCCACAGATACGCAGTATTTT. Its protein product is CASSLDERDIATDTQYF. The genes are TRBV28 and TRBJ2-3; D is possibly TRBD1 (6 bases). The CDR3 runs 17 residues. The germline gives CDR1 MDHEN, CDR2 SYDVKM. V lost 3 bases to trimming and J lost 2 bases, with 18 bases between them.

This clone was recorded only once. V usage is TRBV18 and J usage is TRBJ2-7; 7 bases agree with TRBD1. With 6 bases clipped from V and 2 bases from J, the junction kept 7 bases outside the gene matches. Germline CDR1 reads KGHSH; CDR2 reads LQKENI. The CDR3 covers 14 residues. The CDR3, as DNA: TGTGCCAGCTCCTTCACAGGGGCTACCTACGAGCAGTACTTC. Protein product: CASSFTGATYEQYF.

The chain couples TRBV27 to TRBJ2-7, with 8 bases fitting TRBD2. With 6 bases clipped from V and 6 bases from J, the junction kept 16 bases outside the gene matches. This CDR3 contains 16 residues. Germline lookup yields CDR1 MNHEY and CDR2 SMNVEV (reference sequence). The CDR3 sequence: CASSQFTRGGGTEQYF. As DNA, the CDR3 is TGTGCCAGCAGCCAATTCACCAGGGGCGGGGGGACCGAGCAGTACTTC.

The gene calls are TRBV7-9 and TRBJ1-5; 10 positions agree with TRBD1. CDR1 is SEHNR, CDR2 FQNEAQ, per germline (reference sequence). Trimming cost V 4 bases and J 6 bases; bases outside gene matches: 6. This CDR3 region has 15 residues. In DNA form, the CDR3 reads TGTGCCAGCAGCTCCGGACAGGGGGGAGGTCAGCCCCAGCATTTT. It encodes CASSSGQGGGQPQHF.

The rearrangement joins TRBV2 to TRBJ1-1; 8 bases agree with TRBD1. The CDR3 consists of 13 residues. Trimming at V came to 11 bases and at J to 3 bases, leaving 8 bases not matched to a gene. Germline-derived CDR1 and CDR2 are SNHLY and FYNNEI. CDR3 nucleotides: TGTGCCGGAGGACAGGGAGAGGACACTGAAGCTTTCTTT. Protein product: CAGGQGEDTEAFF.

This clone was observed a single time. The V gene is TRBV15, the J gene TRBJ2-7; TRBD1 aligns across 7 bases. This CDR3 is 14 amino acids long. Per the germline V gene, CDR1 is LNHNV and CDR2 is YYDKDF (reference sequence). With 3 bases clipped from V and 5 bases from J, the junction kept 7 bases outside the gene matches. DNA of the CDR3: TGTGCCACCAGCAGCACGACAGGGTCCCACGAGCAGTACTTC. Translated, it gives CATSSTTGSHEQYF.

The V gene is TRBV7-9, the J gene TRBJ1-5, with a possible D match to TRBD1 (6 bases). Deletions cut 0 bases from V and 6 bases from J, with 15 bases between. The CDR3 covers 16 residues. Germline CDR1 SEHNR, CDR2 FQNEAQ (reference sequence). CDR3 nucleotide sequence: TGTGCCAGCAGCTTAGCGCAGTCGGGGGGCGGTCAGCCCCAGCATTTT. Its protein product is CASSLAQSGGGQPQHF.

This chain connects TRBV9 to TRBJ1-1, with D unresolved. The germline CDR1 and CDR2 sequences are SGDLS and YYNGEE. The CDR3 is made up of 12 amino acids. V was cut by 4 bases and J by 4 bases, with 8 bases left in between. The CDR3 DNA reads TGTGCCAGCAGCCTCCCCCCCACTGAAGCTTTCTTT. It specifies CASSLPPTEAFF.

This clone appeared once. In DNA form, the CDR3 reads TGTGCCAGCAGCAGACCGGGACAGGGACGGAATGAGCAGTTCTTC. This gives the protein CASSRPGQGRNEQFF. The J gene is TRBJ2-1, the V gene TRBV21-1; the table gives TRBD1 as D, unverified against the DNA. TRBV21-1 is assigned pseudogene status. This CDR3 is 15 amino acids long.

This chain connects TRBV5-1 to TRBJ2-3, with TRBD2 matching 13 bases. The CDR3 has 15 amino acids. V was pared by 4 bases and J by 6 bases, with 5 bases of the junction left unmatched. Looked up from germline, CDR1 is SGHRS and CDR2 is YFSETQ. CDR3 amino acids: CASSPGLAGADTQYF. The DNA for the CDR3 is TGCGCCAGCAGCCCCGGACTAGCGGGAGCTGATACGCAGTATTTT.

In the case of this clone: The germline gene is not matched at one end of the junction; a read error may be the cause. The chain couples TRBV7-7 to TRBJ2-5; 10 nucleotides align to TRBD1. Germline V lookup: CDR1 SSHAT, CDR2 FNYEAQ (reference sequence). The CDR3 has 16 residues. The CDR3: CASSLGPTGGLETQYF. CDR3 bases: TGTGCTAGCAGCTTAGGCCCGACAGGGGGCTTGGAGACCCAGTACTTC.

This chain links TRBV4-1 with TRBJ1-1; maybe TRBD1 (5 bases). This CDR3 is 15 amino acids long. Per germline, CDR1 MGHRA and CDR2 YSYEKL. V dropped 8 bases and J dropped 6 bases, with 22 bases sitting between them. The DNA of the CDR3 is TGCGCCAGCCGTATGGGGCAGCAGGCGGACGCTGAAGCTTTCTTT. It specifies CASRMGQQADAEAFF.

This sequence joins TRBV13 and TRBJ2-2; D unclear. With 2 bases removed from V and 5 bases from J, the gap between germline ends came to 6 bases. The CDR3 loop spans 13 amino acids. In germline, CDR1 is PRHDT, CDR2 FYEKMQ (reference sequence). CDR3 nucleotide sequence: TGTGCCAGCAGCTTAAGCGAGACCGGGGAGCTGTTTTTT. Translated: CASSLSETGELFF.

The V call is TRBV28, the J call TRBJ2-2; 7 nucleotides align to TRBD1. V lost 5 bases to trimming and J lost 6 bases; unmatched junction nucleotides: 12. This CDR3 is 16 amino acids long. CDR1 is MDHEN, CDR2 SYDVKM, per germline. CDR3 bases: TGTGCCAGCAGTCCCGGGACAGCTTTTTTCGCCGGGGAGCTGTTTTTT. Translating gives CASSPGTAFFAGELFF. Together with reference TRBV28 and TRBJ2-2, the CDR3 gives the full variable domain: DVKVTQSSRYLVKRTGEKVFLECVQDMDHENMFWYRQDPGLGLRLIYFSYDVKMKEKGDIPEGYSVSREKKERFSLILESASTNQTSMYLCASSPGTAFFAGELFFGEGSRLTVL.

This clone has only one observation. CDR3 region: CASSLLGQGIETQYF. CDR3 nucleotides: TGTGCCAGCAGCCTTTTGGGACAGGGGATTGAGACCCAGTACTTC. The chain combines TRBV14 with TRBJ2-5; 10 positions agree with TRBD1. Germline assignment: CDR1 SGHDN and CDR2 FVKESK. With 4 bases clipped from V and 5 bases from J, the junction kept 7 bases outside the gene matches. The CDR3 has 15 amino acids.

With respect to this clone: This sample includes further DNA sequences coding for the same CDR3. V usage is TRBV7-9 and J usage is TRBJ1-6; 9 nucleotides match TRBD1. V shed 5 bases and J 4 bases; nucleotides not matched to a gene: 3. Germline V CDR1 and CDR2: SEHNR, FQNEAQ (reference sequence). The CDR3 contains 15 residues. CDR3 sequence reads: CASSRDRVYNSPLHF. In nucleotides, the CDR3 is TGTGCCAGCAGCCGGGACAGGGTATATAATTCACCCCTCCACTTT.

V gene TRBV5-1 combines with J gene TRBJ2-7; 8 nucleotides match TRBD1. Germline V gene sequence: CDR1 SGHRS, CDR2 YFSETQ. Germline trimming cut 4 bases from V and 5 bases from J; bases unmatched to any gene: 8. This CDR3 has 14 residues. The chain's CDR3 is CASSPGQGFDEQYF. CDR3 nucleotide sequence: TGCGCCAGCAGCCCCGGACAGGGTTTCGACGAGCAGTACTTC.

With regard to this clone: This CDR3 is also generated by other DNA sequences in the sample. The chain links TRBV7-9 to TRBJ2-1, with 7 bases fitting TRBD1. The V segment lost 1 base and the J segment 6 bases; nucleotides outside the gene matches: 0. This CDR3 has 13 amino acids. CDR1 is SEHNR and CDR2 is FQNEAQ in the germline V gene (reference sequence). CDR3 DNA sequence: TGTGCCAGCAGCTTAGGGACAGGCAATGAGCAGTTCTTC. Its translation is CASSLGTGNEQFF. Full variable domain (remainder filled in from reference TRBV7-9 and TRBJ2-1): DTGVSQNPRHKITKRGQNVTFRCDPISEHNRLYWYRQTLGQGPEFLTYFQNEAQLEKSRLLSDRFSAERPKGSFSTLEIQRTEQGDSAMYLCASSLGTGNEQFFGPGTRLTVL.